This TCR beta chain is drawn from a study of beta chain features in type 1 diabetes. General observations from the study: For type 1 diabetes patients, VDJ junctions showed fewer insertions and more deletions. Significant though moderate, a shortening of TCRB CDR3s appeared in all four CD4+ subsets of Type 1 diabetes patients. An over-representation of cells with high TCR expression could result from cDNA sequencing.

The study reverse transcribed the entire isolated RNA, so it sequenced expressed TCRB transcripts. The assay was immunoSEQ multiplex PCR, and TCRdb's table has in-frame clones only and misses some. The profile covers about 900,000 clones, with 15% to 20% appearing a single time and 0.023% taken by the ten largest. In its sample, this clone was seen a few times. The antigen is undetermined. The receptor was derived from a woman aged 18-35 years in good health. Sequences were obtained from naive CD4+ T cells from blood.

The CDR3 region is CASRAGTGGLDTQYF. CDR3 nucleotide sequence: TGTGCCAGCAGGGCCGGGACAGGGGGCCTAGATACGCAGTATTTT. J is TRBJ2-3 and V is TRBV2, with 12 bases fitting TRBD1. CDR3 length: 15 amino acids. Germline V gives CDR1 SNHLY, CDR2 FYNNEI. V trimming: 6 bases; J trimming: 5 bases; junction bases outside the gene matches: 6.